Listed below are T cell receptor beta chains from one sample, sequenced in a study of shared clonotypes between healthy human individuals. Only in-frame clones appear in the TCRdb table, and some are missing; sequencing was by immunoSEQ multiplex PCR. Altogether roughly 380,000 clones are present, 96% being singletons, with the ten largest covering 0.32%. The sample taken for sequencing was memory CD8+ T cells sorted from blood. The origin of the receptors is a man aged 30 to 39 in good health. CDR3s include the opening cysteine and the closing phenylalanine or tryptophan. D genes are given only for firm matches. Only part of the rows carry a size: once, few, many, or a class if the clone is expanded.

>TRBV9|NA|TRBJ2-5|TRBD1
TGTGCCAGCAGCGTGGGACAGGGGATTTTGGGAGAGACCCAGTACTTC
CASSVGQGILGETQYF
>TRBV20-1|NA|TRBJ2-5|NA
TGCAGTGCTAGCTTAGAGACCCAGTACTTC
CSASLETQYF
>TRBV5-6|NA|TRBJ2-7|NA
TGTGCCAGCAGCTTGGCCGAATGGGCCGCCCGAGGATACGAGCAGTACTTC
CASSLAEWAARGYEQYF
>TRBV2|NA|TRBJ2-6|NA
TGTGCCAGCAGTGTGACTACCTCTGGGGCCAACGTCCTGACTTTC
CASSVTTSGANVLTF
>TRBV9|NA|TRBJ2-1|NA
TGTGCCAGCAGCGTAGACAGCTCCTACAATGAGCAGTTCTTC
CASSVDSSYNEQFF
>TRBV2|NA|TRBJ1-2|NA
TGTGCCAGCAGTCCGGGCGGCTATGGCTACACCTTC
CASSPGGYGYTF
>TRBV5-1|NA|TRBJ2-2|NA
TGCGCCAGCAGCCCTGGGACGAACACCGGGGAGCTGTTTTTT
CASSPGTNTGELFF
>TRBV5-6|NA|TRBJ2-6|NA
TGTGCCAGCACCCAAACACCTGGGGCCAACGTCCTGACTTTC
CASTQTPGANVLTF
>TRBV2|NA|TRBJ2-7|TRBD2
TGTGCCAGCTCCCTAGCGGAGTCCTACGAGCAGTACTTC
CASSLAESYEQYF
>TRBV7-2|NA|TRBJ1-4|NA
TGTGCCAGCAGCTTAAATGTGGGGGATGAAAAACTGTTTTTT
CASSLNVGDEKLFF
>TRBV27|NA|TRBJ2-7|TRBD2
TGTGCCAGCAGTTCTAAGGGACTACACTACGAGCAGTACTTC
CASSSKGLHYEQYF
>TRBV10-3|NA|TRBJ2-1|NA
TGTGCCATCAGGGAGGGGGCGTACAATGAGCAGTTCTTC
CAIREGAYNEQFF
>TRBV19|NA|TRBJ1-5|NA
TGTGCCAGTAGTGGGTTTCTGGGGTACGGTTTCTATCAGCCCCAGCATTTT
CASSGFLGYGFYQPQHF
>TRBV6-5|NA|TRBJ1-1|NA
TGTGCCAGCAGTTACTCCATGAACACTGAAGCTTTCTTT
CASSYSMNTEAFF
>TRBV30|few|TRBJ1-5|NA
TGTGCCTGGAGTGTACCAGTCTCGGATCAGCCCCAGCATTTT
CAWSVPVSDQPQHF
>TRBV9|NA|TRBJ2-3|TRBD2
TGTGCCAGCAGCGGCCGGACTAGCGGGAGCACAGATACGCAGTATTTT
CASSGRTSGSTDTQYF
>TRBV15|once|TRBJ1-3|NA
TGTGCCACCAGCAGAGATCGGGGGGCTGGAAACACCATATATTTT
CATSRDRGAGNTIYF
>TRBV5-1|NA|TRBJ1-2|NA
TGCGCCAGCAGCTTGGTGGTGGTCAGCGATGGCTACACCTTC
CASSLVVVSDGYTF
>TRBV6-5|NA|TRBJ2-7|TRBD2
TGTGCCAGCAGTTCGGGACTAGGTACCTACGAGCAGTACTTC
CASSSGLGTYEQYF
>TRBV6-5|NA|TRBJ2-6|NA
TGTGCCAGCAGTTTGTGGGATTCTGGGGCCAACGTCCTGACTTTC
CASSLWDSGANVLTF
>TRBV7-2|NA|TRBJ2-7|TRBD2
TGTGCCAGCAGCTTAGGGAATAGCGGGAGCTACGAGCAGTACTTC
CASSLGNSGSYEQYF
>TRBV28|NA|TRBJ1-5|NA
TGTGCCAGCAGTTTTTCGTATAGCAATCAGCCCCAGCATTTT
CASSFSYSNQPQHF
>TRBV21-1|NA|TRBJ1-1|NA
TGTGCCAGCAGCAAAACTCGGGACAGGGACACTGAAGCTTTCTTT
CASSKTRDRDTEAFF
>TRBV4-1|NA|TRBJ1-2|TRBD1
TGCGCCAGCAGCCAAGGGACAGGGGTCGGCCCTAACTATGGCTACACCTTC
CASSQGTGVGPNYGYTF
>TRBV27|NA|TRBJ1-1|NA
TGTGCCAGCAGTTTAGCAGGGCAGATGAACACTGAAGCTTTCTTT
CASSLAGQMNTEAFF
>TRBV6-5|NA|TRBJ2-7|TRBD2
TGTGCCAGCAGTTACACGAGCGGGAGAAGCTACGAGCAGTACTTC
CASSYTSGRSYEQYF
>TRBV2|NA|TRBJ2-7|TRBD1
TGTGCCAGCCGAACAGGGGGCTACGAGCAGTACTTC
CASRTGGYEQYF
>TRBV28|NA|TRBJ2-7|TRBD2
TGTGCCAGCAAATCTACGGCTCCCCTCACACCTAGCGGGAGGAAGTACGAGCAGTACTTC
CASKSTAPLTPSGRKYEQYF
>TRBV28|NA|TRBJ2-7|NA
TGTGCCAGCAGTTTAGAGCGACGGCTAGCCTACGAGCAGTACTTC
CASSLERRLAYEQYF
>TRBV5-1|NA|TRBJ2-3|TRBD1
TGCGCCAGCAGCTCCGGTCGGACAGGGAGCACAGATACGCAGTATTTT
CASSSGRTGSTDTQYF
>TRBV20-1|NA|TRBJ1-2|NA
TGCAGTGCTCCCAGAGCCTATGGCTACACCTTC
CSAPRAYGYTF
>TRBV2|NA|TRBJ2-1|NA
TGTGCCAGCACCCAGACAAACCCGTACAATGAGCAGTTCTTC
CASTQTNPYNEQFF
>TRBV4-2|NA|TRBJ2-1|TRBD2
TGTGCCAGCAGCCTCTCTAGCGGCTACAATGAGCAGTTCTTC
CASSLSSGYNEQFF
>TRBV20-1|once|TRBJ2-5|NA
TGCAGTGCTAGCGATGGGCAGACCCAGTACTTC
CSASDGQTQYF
>TRBV19|once|TRBJ1-6|TRBD1
TGTGCCAGTAGTATCCGGACAGGGGGCTCCTATAATTCACCCCTCCACTTT
CASSIRTGGSYNSPLHF
>TRBV5-1|NA|TRBJ2-1|NA
TGCGCCAGCAGCTTGGATAACAATGAGCAGTTCTTC
CASSLDNNEQFF
>TRBV28|NA|TRBJ1-5|NA
TGTGCCAGCAAGGTGTCTCGACAGCCTCTGAAGGGGCCCCAGCATTTT
CASKVSRQPLKGPQHF
>TRBV10-3|NA|TRBJ1-1|NA
TGTGCCATCAGTCAGGCCTGGAACACTGAAGCTTTCTTT
CAISQAWNTEAFF
>TRBV28|NA|TRBJ2-7|NA
TGTGCCAGCAGGCCTCCACAGACCTACGAGCAGTACTTC
CASRPPQTYEQYF
>TRBV20-1|NA|TRBJ2-7|TRBD2
TGCAGTGCTAGTATTGGGACTAGCGAGTACTTC
CSASIGTSEYF
>TRBV2|NA|TRBJ2-1|TRBD1
TGTGCCAGCAGTGGGCCCGGGACAGGGAGGTCCTACAATGAGCAGTTCTTC
CASSGPGTGRSYNEQFF
>TRBV7-8|NA|TRBJ2-7|TRBD2
TGTGCCAGCAGCTTAGGGGCGGGAGTCGGCGAGCAGTACTTC
CASSLGAGVGEQYF
>TRBV2|NA|TRBJ2-1|TRBD2
TGTGCCAGCAGAAGGACTAGCGGGATCTACAATGAGCAGTTCTTC
CASRRTSGIYNEQFF
>TRBV25-1|NA|TRBJ2-1|TRBD2
TGTGCCAGCAGTGATCTAGCGGGAGGGCTTGAGCAGTTCTTC
CASSDLAGGLEQFF
>TRBV7-2|NA|TRBJ2-7|NA
TGTGCCAGCAGCTTGGGGACGGGTCCCGCTTACGAGCAGTACTTC
CASSLGTGPAYEQYF
>TRBV7-8|NA|TRBJ2-7|NA
TGTGCCAGCAGCTCTCTCAAGGGAGGATCTGACGAGCAGTACTTC
CASSSLKGGSDEQYF
>TRBV9|NA|TRBJ2-1|NA
TGTGCCAGCAGCGTTTACGGAGGCCGGGATCGCAATGAGCAGTTCTTC
CASSVYGGRDRNEQFF
>TRBV6-1|NA|TRBJ1-1|NA
TGTGCCAGCAGTGATACAGGGTTCTCTGAAGAAGCTTTCTTT
CASSDTGFSEEAFF
>TRBV5-5|NA|TRBJ2-3|NA
TGTGCCAGCAGCTCGGGGTCATATACGCAGTATTTT
CASSSGSYTQYF
>TRBV7-9|NA|TRBJ2-1|NA
TGTGCCAGCAGCTTAGGTGGGGGAGAGCAGTTCTTC
CASSLGGGEQFF